This T cell receptor (beta chain) was documented in a study of blood T cells in healthy people across ages. Study-level results: Per million T cells, TCR beta diversity dropped about linearly as age rose.

Deletions cut 0 bases from V and 10 bases from J, with 16 bases between. CDR3 length: 14 amino acids. From germline, CDR1 is DFQATT and CDR2 SNEGSKA (reference sequence). Alongside a J-beta primer mix, a sample-barcoded 5' primer served in a second PCR lasting 7 to 11 cycles. The authors tagged each cDNA molecule using a template-switch adaptor with 12 random nucleotides. In TCRdb, the 5' RACE reads were re-called with MiXCR into one record per CDR3 protein. The sample shows about 930,000 distinct CDR3 sequences, just under 30% of them seen only once. This clonotype was counted once. The antigen is unknown. These data were likewise used in another study, on T cells of mothers and their children. That source reports: Using about 1.5 ug per 15 ul, all extracted RNA underwent cDNA synthesis.

The chain joins TRBV20-1 to TRBJ2-1; D remains ambiguous. The sequencing input was blood. This clonotype was sampled from a woman aged 40 to 50 in good health. The CDR3 loop reads CSARDRLDPGEQFF. In DNA form, the CDR3 reads TGCAGTGCTAGAGATCGCCTGGATCCTGGGGAGCAGTTCTTC.